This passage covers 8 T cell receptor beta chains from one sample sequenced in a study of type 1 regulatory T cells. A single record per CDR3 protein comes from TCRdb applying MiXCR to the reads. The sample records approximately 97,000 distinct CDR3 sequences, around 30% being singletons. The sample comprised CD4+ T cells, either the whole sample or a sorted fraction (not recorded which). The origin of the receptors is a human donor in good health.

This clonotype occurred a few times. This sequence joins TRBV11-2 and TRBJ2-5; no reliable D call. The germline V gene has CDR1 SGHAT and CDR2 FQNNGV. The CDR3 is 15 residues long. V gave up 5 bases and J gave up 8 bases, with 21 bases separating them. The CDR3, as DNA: TGTGCCAGCAGCCTGGCAGCAAGGGCCGCTGGAACCCAGTACTTC. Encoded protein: CASSLAARAAGTQYF.

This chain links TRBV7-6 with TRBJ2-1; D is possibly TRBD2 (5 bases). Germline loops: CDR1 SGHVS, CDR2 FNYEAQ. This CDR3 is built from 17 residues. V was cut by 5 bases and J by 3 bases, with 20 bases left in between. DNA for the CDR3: TGTGCCAGCAGCAGCAGACTAACGGCACGGAGCTACAATGAGCAGTTCTTC. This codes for CASSSRLTARSYNEQFF.

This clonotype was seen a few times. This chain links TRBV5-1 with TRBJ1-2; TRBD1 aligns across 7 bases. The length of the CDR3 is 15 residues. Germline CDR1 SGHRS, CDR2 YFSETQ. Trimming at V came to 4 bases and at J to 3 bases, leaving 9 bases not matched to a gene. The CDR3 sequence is CASSLETGTDYGYTF. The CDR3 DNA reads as TGCGCCAGCAGCCTGGAGACCGGGACAGACTATGGCTACACCTTC.

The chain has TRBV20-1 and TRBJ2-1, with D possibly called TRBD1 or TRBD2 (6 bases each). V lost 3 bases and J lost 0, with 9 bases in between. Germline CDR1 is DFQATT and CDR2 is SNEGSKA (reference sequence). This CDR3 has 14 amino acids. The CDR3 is CSASGGGSYNEQFF. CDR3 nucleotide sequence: TGCAGTGCTAGCGGAGGGGGCTCCTACAATGAGCAGTTCTTC.

CDR3 loop: CASSYSRPEAPLHF. CDR3 in DNA: TGTGCCAGCAGCTACAGCCGGCCCGAGGCACCCCTCCACTTT. This chain links TRBV27 with TRBJ1-6; D unresolved. The germline V gene encodes CDR1 MNHEY and CDR2 SMNVEV (reference sequence). This CDR3 spans 14 amino acids. Trimming pared 6 bases from V and 11 bases from J, leaving 17 bases between.

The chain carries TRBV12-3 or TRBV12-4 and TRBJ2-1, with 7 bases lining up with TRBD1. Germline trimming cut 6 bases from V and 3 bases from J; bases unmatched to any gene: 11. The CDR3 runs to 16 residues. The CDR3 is CASRSGKTGNYNEQFF. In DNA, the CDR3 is TGTGCCAGCAGGTCTGGGAAGACAGGGAACTACAATGAGCAGTTCTTC.

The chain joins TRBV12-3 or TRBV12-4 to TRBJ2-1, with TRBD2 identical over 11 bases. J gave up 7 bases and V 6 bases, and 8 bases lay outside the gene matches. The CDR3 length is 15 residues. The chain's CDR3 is CASRLLAGVGNEQFF. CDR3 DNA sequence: TGTGCCAGCAGACTACTAGCGGGAGTTGGGAATGAGCAGTTCTTC.

The CDR3 is CSGRDQGSGETQYF. The CDR3 nucleotides are TGCAGTGGAAGGGACCAAGGATCAGGAGAGACCCAGTACTTC. J is TRBJ2-5 and V is TRBV20-1, with D perhaps given as TRBD1 or TRBD2 (5 bases each). CDR3 length equals 14 residues. CDR1 is DFQATT, CDR2 SNEGSKA, per germline (reference sequence). Trimming took 7 bases from V and 4 from J, leaving 19 bases between them.